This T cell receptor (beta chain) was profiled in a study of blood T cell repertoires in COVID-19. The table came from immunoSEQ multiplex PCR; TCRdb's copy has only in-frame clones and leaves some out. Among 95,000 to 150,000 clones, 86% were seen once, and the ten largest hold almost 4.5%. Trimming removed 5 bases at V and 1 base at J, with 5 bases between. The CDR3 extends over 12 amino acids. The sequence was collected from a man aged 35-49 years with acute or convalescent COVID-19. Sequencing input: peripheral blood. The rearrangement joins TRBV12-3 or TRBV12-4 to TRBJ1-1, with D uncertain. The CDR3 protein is CASSPKNTEAFF. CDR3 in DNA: TGTGCCAGCAGTCCTAAGAACACTGAAGCTTTCTTT.